This is a list of T cell receptor beta chains from one sample in a study of T cell changes during pregnancy in multiple sclerosis. Produced via immunoSEQ multiplex PCR; TCRdb's table is partial and in-frame only. The repertoire has 65,000 to 80,000 clones, over 85% of them found once; the top ten carry more than 0.8%. The sample consisted of peripheral blood, taken in the first trimester of pregnancy. These receptors originate from a female donor with multiple sclerosis, enrolled in a pregnancy study. CDR3s include the opening cysteine and the closing phenylalanine or tryptophan.

TRBV2,TRBJ2-1,CASSDRQGAREQFF
TRBV7-3,TRBJ2-3,CASSLTRERADTQYF
TRBV10-1,TRBJ2-2,CASSPRAGELFF
TRBV2,TRBJ1-1,CASSLGQEWTEAFF
TRBV19,TRBJ1-2,CASTYRYRGREYGYTF
TRBV4-1,TRBJ2-3,CASSQDLLLAGTPGGADTQYF
TRBV19,TRBJ2-2,CASTAGGLGTGELFF
TRBV5-4,TRBJ2-7,CASSRQAGWTKEQYF
TRBV7-9,TRBJ2-1,CASSLTGGSNEQFF
TRBV5-1,TRBJ2-1,CASSPTRGNYYNEQFF
TRBV6-5,TRBJ1-2,CASSYEGGGNYGYTF
TRBV10-3,TRBJ2-7,CAIGDIKGYEQYF
TRBV5-1,TRBJ1-1,CASSSQQVPGEAFF
TRBV5-4,TRBJ2-2,CASSFGGGGNTGELFF
TRBV6-5,TRBJ2-7,CASSLAGVSSYEQYF
TRBV4-1,TRBJ1-1,CASSHGQGRGTEAFF
TRBV6-5,TRBJ1-6,CASRSEQGPWPLHF
TRBV19,TRBJ1-1,CASTIDREYTEAFF
TRBV27,TRBJ1-2,CASSFRLEANYGYTF
TRBV6-1,TRBJ2-7,CATREGLIYEQYF
TRBV5-8,TRBJ2-7,CASSPYRRYEQYF
TRBV7-9,TRBJ1-4,CAISAGPGKLFF
TRBV7-8,TRBJ1-1,CASSARDRMNTEAFF